These T cell receptor beta chains were read from a single sample in a study of T cell changes during pregnancy in multiple sclerosis. Profiled with immunoSEQ multiplex PCR; TCRdb holds only in-frame clones, not every one. The sample yields 100,000 or so clones, roughly nine tenths seen once. The sequenced sample was peripheral blood, obtained after pregnancy. These receptors were obtained from a female donor with multiple sclerosis, enrolled in a pregnancy study. Both conserved end residues are part of each CDR3. The D gene is left open where the match is weak. Part of the rows lack a size; the others show once, few, many or a class for expanded clones.

j_call	d_call	v_call	clone_size	cdr3_aa	cdr3_nt
TRBJ1-4	TRBD1	TRBV5-6	-	CASSLAQGGYEKLFF	TGTGCCAGCAGCTTGGCACAGGGGGGGTATGAAAAACTGTTTTTT
TRBJ2-1	TRBD2	TRBV18	-	CASRVGTSLYNEQFF	TGTGCCAGCCGAGTAGGGACTAGTCTCTACAATGAGCAGTTCTTC
TRBJ1-2	TRBD1	TRBV29-1	-	CSVDLRIAVQGDGYTF	TGCAGCGTTGACCTGAGAATTGCGGTACAGGGGGATGGCTACACCTTC
TRBJ1-5	-	TRBV2	-	CASRRHDLSNQPQHF	TGTGCCAGCCGACGACATGACCTTAGCAATCAGCCCCAGCATTTT
TRBJ2-7	TRBD2	TRBV15	-	CATSRETSGRSYEQYF	TGTGCCACCAGCAGAGAAACTAGCGGAAGATCCTACGAGCAGTACTTC
TRBJ2-7	TRBD1	TRBV5-8	-	CASSLVTGGAEQYF	TGTGCCAGCAGCTTGGTTACAGGGGGTGCCGAGCAGTACTTC
TRBJ2-2	TRBD2	TRBV9	-	CASSEGLGLTGELFF	TGTGCCAGCAGCGAAGGACTAGGCCTCACCGGGGAGCTGTTTTTT
TRBJ2-1	-	TRBV5-1	-	CASSLREDSYYNEQFF	TGCGCCAGCAGCTTGAGGGAGGACTCATACTACAATGAGCAGTTCTTC
TRBJ1-6	-	TRBV23-1	-	CASFEHPRALNSPLHF	TGCGCCAGCTTTGAACACCCGCGGGCCCTAAATTCACCCCTCCACTTT
TRBJ2-1	TRBD2	TRBV19	once	CASSHPSGGAGEQFF	TGTGCCAGTAGTCATCCTAGCGGGGGGGCCGGTGAGCAGTTCTTC
TRBJ1-1	-	TRBV6-1	-	CASSEVRRAEAFF	TGTGCCAGCAGTGAAGTACGGAGGGCTGAAGCTTTCTTT
TRBJ1-2	TRBD1	TRBV9	-	CASSPLTGTGHGYTF	TGTGCCAGCAGCCCCCTTACCGGGACAGGGCATGGCTACACCTTC
TRBJ2-1	-	TRBV5-1	-	CASRNGGSSYNEQFF	TGCGCCAGCAGGAATGGGGGGAGCTCCTACAATGAGCAGTTCTTC
TRBJ2-1	-	TRBV7-3	-	CASSLRRGSYNEQFF	TGTGCCAGCAGCTTAAGGCGGGGCTCCTACAATGAGCAGTTCTTC
TRBJ1-1	-	TRBV2	few	CASSGGAGHTNTEAFF	TGTGCCAGCAGCGGGGGTGCAGGCCACACGAACACTGAAGCTTTCTTT
TRBJ2-1	TRBD2	TRBV4-2	-	CASSQAPSGGGDNEQFF	TGTGCCAGCAGCCAAGCTCCTAGCGGGGGGGGCGACAATGAGCAGTTCTTC
TRBJ1-3	TRBD1	TRBV12-5	-	CASGFRTGQGSFGGNTIYF	TGTGCTAGTGGTTTTAGAACGGGACAGGGGAGCTTCGGCGGAAACACCATATATTTT
TRBJ1-2	-	TRBV9	-	CASSVEGVPNYGYTF	TGTGCCAGCAGCGTAGAAGGGGTCCCTAACTATGGCTACACCTTC
TRBJ1-4	-	TRBV7-9	-	CASSLGTENEKLFF	TGTGCCAGCAGCTTAGGGACAGAGAATGAAAAACTGTTTTTT
TRBJ1-1	-	TRBV6-6	-	CASSYGQGSAITEAFF	TGTGCCAGCAGTTACGGGCAGGGGTCGGCGATCACTGAAGCTTTCTTT
TRBJ2-7	TRBD1	TRBV11-2	-	CASSLDMGDSYEQYF	TGTGCCAGCAGCTTAGACATGGGGGACAGCTACGAGCAGTACTTC
TRBJ2-5	-	TRBV30	-	CAWSSGSPQETQYF	TGTGCCTGGAGCAGCGGTTCGCCTCAAGAGACCCAGTACTTC
TRBJ1-6	TRBD1	TRBV6-5	-	CASTGPTGRDSPLHF	TGTGCCAGCACTGGGCCGACAGGGAGAGATTCACCCCTCCACTTT
TRBJ2-4	TRBD1	TRBV7-3	few	CASSPDRARQYF	TGTGCCAGCAGCCCTGACAGGGCACGTCAGTACTTC
TRBJ2-5	TRBD2	TRBV4-1	-	CASSQGPIAGETQYF	TGCGCCAGCAGCCAAGGCCCAATAGCGGGGGAGACCCAGTACTTC
TRBJ1-1	TRBD1	TRBV10-3	few	CAISGLQGTEAFF	TGTGCCATCAGTGGTTTACAGGGGACTGAAGCTTTCTTT
TRBJ1-3	-	TRBV19	-	CASTRLSGNTIYF	TGTGCCAGCACCAGGCTGTCTGGAAACACCATATATTTT
TRBJ2-2	TRBD2	TRBV5-4	-	CASSFLAGVHGTGELFF	TGTGCCAGCAGCTTTCTAGCGGGGGTCCATGGCACCGGGGAGCTGTTTTTT
TRBJ1-5	-	TRBV14	-	CASSQDLNQPQHF	TGTGCCAGCAGCCAAGACCTCAATCAGCCCCAGCATTTT
TRBJ1-2	-	TRBV27	-	CASSSGWAGGYTF	TGTGCCAGCAGTTCGGGGTGGGCGGGTGGCTACACCTTC
TRBJ2-5	-	TRBV9	-	CASSPYEGATQETQYF	TGTGCCAGCAGCCCCTATGAAGGGGCCACCCAAGAGACCCAGTACTTC
TRBJ1-1	TRBD1	TRBV2	many	CASSADRDTEAFF	TGTGCCAGCAGTGCCGACAGGGACACTGAAGCTTTCTTT
TRBJ2-7	-	TRBV7-9	-	CASSAIDSSYEQYF	TGTGCCAGCAGCGCTATTGACAGCTCATACGAGCAGTACTTC
TRBJ1-6	-	TRBV27	-	CASSDRDTVSPLHF	TGTGCCAGCAGTGATCGGGACACCGTTTCACCCCTCCACTTT
TRBJ1-6	-	TRBV9	-	CASSVEGQPPLHF	TGTGCCAGCAGCGTAGAAGGACAGCCACCCCTCCACTTT
TRBJ2-7	-	TRBV6-6	-	CASTSVGKTGSYEQYF	TGTGCCAGCACTTCGGTAGGGAAAACAGGGTCCTACGAGCAGTACTTC
TRBJ2-3	TRBD2	TRBV29-1	once	CSVEGPAGEGTDTQYF	TGCAGCGTTGAGGGCCCAGCGGGGGAGGGGACAGATACGCAGTATTTT
TRBJ1-4	TRBD1	TRBV5-1	-	CASSPGTGDFEKLFF	TGCGCCAGCAGCCCCGGGACAGGGGATTTTGAAAAACTGTTTTTT
TRBJ2-2	-	TRBV4-2	-	CASKLINAGELFF	TGTGCCAGCAAACTGATTAATGCCGGGGAGCTGTTTTTT
TRBJ2-3	-	TRBV12-5	-	CASGSRQYSDTQYF	TGTGCTAGTGGTTCCAGACAGTATTCAGATACGCAGTATTTT
TRBJ2-3	-	TRBV5-1	-	CASSFSRVSTDTQYF	TGCGCCAGCAGCTTTAGCAGGGTTAGCACAGATACGCAGTATTTT
TRBJ1-5	TRBD1	TRBV6-5	once	CASSLGQGYQPQHF	TGTGCCAGCAGCCTGGGACAGGGGTATCAGCCCCAGCATTTT
TRBJ1-1	TRBD1	TRBV9	-	CASSVGTGGLMGTEAFF	TGTGCCAGCAGCGTCGGGACAGGGGGCCTGATGGGGACTGAAGCTTTCTTT
TRBJ1-5	-	TRBV25-1	few	CASSEGSQPQHF	TGTGCCAGCAGTGAAGGGAGTCAGCCCCAGCATTTT
TRBJ1-1	-	TRBV11-2	-	CASRSQPNTEAFF	TGTGCCAGCAGGTCACAGCCGAACACTGAAGCTTTCTTT
TRBJ1-2	TRBD1	TRBV28	-	CASWRTGLGGYTF	TGTGCCAGTTGGCGGACAGGGCTAGGAGGCTACACCTTC
TRBJ2-1	TRBD2	TRBV11-1	once	CASSFPGGPEAYNEQFF	TGTGCCAGCAGCTTCCCGGGGGGGCCGGAGGCCTACAATGAGCAGTTCTTC
TRBJ2-7	TRBD1	TRBV11-2	few	CASRAGQVPEQYF	TGTGCCAGCAGGGCCGGACAGGTTCCCGAGCAGTACTTC
TRBJ2-3	-	TRBV5-1	-	CASSSGLRDFSTDTQYF	TGCGCCAGCAGCTCTGGGCTGCGAGATTTCTCCACAGATACGCAGTATTTT
TRBJ2-5	-	TRBV7-9	-	CASSAAMRETQYF	TGTGCCAGCAGCGCCGCCATGAGGGAGACCCAGTACTTC
TRBJ1-4	-	TRBV11-2	-	CASSLVSGSGNEKLFF	TGTGCCAGCAGCTTAGTATCCGGGAGCGGTAATGAAAAACTGTTTTTT
TRBJ2-1	-	TRBV6-5	-	CASRNTRAPYEQFF	TGTGCCAGCAGAAACACCAGGGCGCCGTATGAGCAGTTCTTC
TRBJ1-1	-	TRBV6-6	-	CASSYSTRAGSGLAFF	TGTGCCAGCAGTTACTCAACCCGAGCGGGGTCCGGACTGGCTTTCTTT
TRBJ2-2	-	TRBV7-3	-	CASSLMGGPNTGELFF	TGTGCCAGCAGCTTAATGGGGGGGCCGAACACCGGGGAGCTGTTTTTT
TRBJ2-1	TRBD2	TRBV5-1	-	CASSTRPSGGNNEQFF	TGCGCCAGCAGCACGCGACCTAGCGGGGGGAATAATGAGCAGTTCTTC
TRBJ2-5	TRBD2	TRBV5-1	-	CASSSGLAGGTQETQYF	TGCGCCAGCAGCTCGGGACTAGCGGGGGGGACCCAAGAGACCCAGTACTTC
TRBJ2-1	TRBD2	TRBV6-5	-	CASTAPSGRNEQFF	TGTGCCAGCACCGCACCTAGCGGGAGGAATGAGCAGTTCTTC
TRBJ1-1	-	TRBV30	-	CAWSGGTGAEAFF	TGTGCCTGGAGTGGCGGGACCGGAGCTGAAGCTTTCTTT
TRBJ2-3	TRBD2	TRBV7-3	-	CASSLRARASGGGGTDTQYF	TGTGCCAGCAGCTTAAGGGCTCGGGCTAGCGGGGGGGGAGGCACAGATACGCAGTATTTT
TRBJ2-5	-	TRBV9	-	CASSPAQGETQYF	TGTGCCAGCAGCCCTGCCCAGGGGGAGACCCAGTACTTC